Described below is a single TCR beta chain sequence and its context. This record comes from a study of blood T cell repertoires in COVID-19. This CDR3 contains 16 residues. Germline CDR1 reads LGHDT; CDR2 reads YNNKEL (reference sequence). V lost 5 bases to trimming and J lost 5 bases; unmatched junction nucleotides: 11. The repertoire was sequenced with immunoSEQ multiplex PCR; TCRdb's copy has only in-frame clones and lacks some. This table holds more than 40,000 clones, 70% to 90% found once. The sequence was collected from a man aged 60-69 years with acute or convalescent COVID-19. Sequencing was carried out using peripheral blood. The V gene is TRBV3-1 (or the pseudogene TRBV3-2), the J gene TRBJ2-3; 9 nucleotides align to TRBD1. The CDR3 sequence is CASSSSTGGRGDTQYF. The CDR3 DNA follows: TGTGCCAGCAGCTCAAGCACAGGGGGCAGAGGAGATACGCAGTATTTT.